This T cell receptor beta chain is from a study of T cells in Graves' hyperthyroidism and ophthalmopathy (dated by TCRdb to between 2018 and 2021). As for the study more broadly: Peripheral blood samples were taken at initial diagnosis, before any treatment was given. Once sampling was done, hyperthyroidism patients were given methimazole at a starting dose of 30 mg daily, whereas ophthalmopathy patients were given high-dose intravenous methylprednisolone. The roughly 100 discovery patients were randomly split 7:3 into training and test sets. To identify TCR V-J signatures that set the groups apart, the researchers used a discovery cohort of 90 to 100 patients, made up of about 44 with Graves' ophthalmopathy and 57 with stable Graves' hyperthyroidism. Thyroid tissue and blood T-cell repertoires from six or seven Graves' hyperthyroidism patients were also compared in the study. According to the paper, TCR Vbeta CDR3 sequencing was carried out on approximately 140 peripheral blood samples, which came from 40 to 45 ophthalmopathy, 80 or so hyperthyroidism and around 17 progressor patients. An independent validation cohort of around 19 hyperthyroidism patients and about 15 patients who later progressed to ophthalmopathy tested prospective prediction of ophthalmopathy. Overall study outcomes, separate from this receptor: Most expanded thyroid clonotypes (frequency above 0.001) were also detected in blood, suggesting blood repertoires may reflect thyroid immune responses. A model built on a 13 V-J signature distinguished ophthalmopathy from stable hyperthyroidism, reaching about 88% sensitivity and around 82% specificity in cross-validation and 80%/75% in testing. Sample size was not statistically predetermined, and investigators were not blinded to group allocation. In validation, progression to ophthalmopathy was predicted by the model with nearly 71% sensitivity and nearly 75% specificity, a median of 6.5 months before onset.

A patient counted as having stable Graves' hyperthyroidism if no progression to ophthalmopathy occurred over 18 months of follow-up. Hyperthyroidism patients were newly diagnosed, with disease duration under 2 months, and aged 18 to 65 years. The study excluded patients with uncontrolled infections, other autoimmune diseases, pregnancy or lactation. Diagnoses relied on clinical symptoms, serum thyroxine and TRAb, thyroid ultrasound and orbital computed tomography. Ficoll-Paque density gradient centrifugation was used to isolate PBMCs from 9.5 to 10 ml of fresh peripheral blood. Total RNA was extracted with Trizol reagent, and quality was checked on an Agilent 2100 Bioanalyzer. For CDR1 and CDR2, the germline V gene lists SGHTA and FQGNSA. The CDR3 is 10 amino acids long, termini counted. TCR beta CDR3 regions were amplified from RNA transcripts. The TCR CDR3 was subjected to a first round of RT-PCR using the HTBI primer set and the Qiagen OneStep RT-PCR kit. Libraries were constructed in a second round of multiplex PCR, after which size selection and purification were performed. Paired-end sequencing of the libraries was performed with 100 bp reads on an Illumina HiSeq2000. Under the source paper's analysis protocol: SOAPnuke was used to process the raw data, throwing out any read that contained adapters or uncalled bases, had a mean Phred below 15, or lacked an exact constant-primer or identifier match. High-quality paired reads were merged with COPE v1.2.5, and unique nucleotide sequences were defined as clonotypes. MiTCR v1.1 was used to align clonotypes to the IMGT TRBV, TRBD and TRBJ reference segments. Only V-J combinations with frequency above 0.0001, covering 99% to 99.2% of repertoires, were analysed. The TCS score was defined as the ratio of F50 (clonal expansion) to E x V (chaos), calculated using BLOSUM62-based TCRdist between CDR3 peptides within each V-J. Welch's t-statistics and random forest reduced around 520 V-J features to around 14, which were used in a naive Bayes classifier (R e1071). The Morisita-Horn index was used to measure how similar the thyroid and blood repertoires were. The public reads were reprocessed in TCRdb via fastp at Q25 and MiXCR, keeping in-frame beta chains. Rows matching on CDR3 protein sequence are summarized as one entry with the most common DNA and genes. For this entry, the V and J calls and clone size follow TCRdb and not the study's own pipeline. This sample lists hundreds of thousands of distinct CDR3 sequences; approximately 40% were detected once. The ten largest clones represent approximately 31% of the sample.

Details on this clonotype: Its antigen is unknown. It is likely a read error, because the conserved phenylalanine at the end of the CDR3 is missing. It is unclear where the CDR3 begins or ends on the DNA, so no DNA is shown, and the CDR3 is as TCRdb lists it.

This clonotype was sampled from a woman aged 40 to 50 with Graves' hyperthyroidism. This receptor chain uses TRBV7-2 and TRBJ2-7. Sequencing was performed on blood. CDR3 region: CASSASSGTY.